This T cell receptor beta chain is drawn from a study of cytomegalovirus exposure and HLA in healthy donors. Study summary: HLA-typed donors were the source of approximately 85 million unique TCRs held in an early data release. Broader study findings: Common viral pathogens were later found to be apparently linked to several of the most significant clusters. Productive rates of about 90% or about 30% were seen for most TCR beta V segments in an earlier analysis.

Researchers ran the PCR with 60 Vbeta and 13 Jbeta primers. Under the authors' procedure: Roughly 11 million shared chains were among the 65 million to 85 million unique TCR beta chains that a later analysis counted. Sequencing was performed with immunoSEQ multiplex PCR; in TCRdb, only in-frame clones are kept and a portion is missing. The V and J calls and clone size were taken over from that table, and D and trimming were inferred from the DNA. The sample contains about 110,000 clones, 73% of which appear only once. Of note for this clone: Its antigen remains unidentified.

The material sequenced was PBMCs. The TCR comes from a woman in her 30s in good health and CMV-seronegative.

CDR3 in DNA: TGTGCCAGCAGCCATATAGTTAACGCTCCGGGAGGGACTGTGGAGACCCAGTACTTC. Translated: CASSHIVNAPGGTVETQYF. The chain is built from TRBV11-2 and TRBJ2-5, with TRBD2 matching 8 bases. The CDR3 sequence is 19 residues long. Losses at the gene ends were 5 bases for V and 5 bases for J; bases not matched to a gene: 22. Germline lookup yields CDR1 SGHAT and CDR2 FQNNGV.